Below are 25 T cell receptor beta chains sequenced from a single sample in a study of blood T cell repertoires in COVID-19. TCRdb's copy holds only in-frame clones and misses some; the assay was immunoSEQ multiplex PCR. The data hold about 74,000 clones, with around 88% observed a single time. Source material: peripheral blood. Every receptor here comes from a woman older than 75 with active or convalescent COVID-19.

This clone showed up just once. The chain has TRBV19 and TRBJ1-6; 8 bases map to TRBD1. The V segment lost 4 bases and the J segment 8 bases; nucleotides outside the gene matches: 7. This CDR3 has 15 residues. CDR1 is LNHDA and CDR2 is SQIVND in the germline V gene (reference sequence). This CDR3 is CASSKPGQDYSPLHF. DNA of the CDR3: TGTGCCAGTAGTAAACCGGGACAGGATTATTCACCCCTCCACTTT.

The CDR3 reads CASSPRLHNEQFF. Written as DNA, the CDR3 is TGTGCCAGCTCACCCCGACTCCACAATGAGCAGTTCTTC. The chain employs TRBV18 and TRBJ2-1; D remains unclear. Trimming cost V 3 bases and J 5 bases, with 8 bases left between them. This CDR3 is 13 amino acids long. Per the germline V gene, CDR1 is KGHSH and CDR2 is LQKENI.

The V and J genes are TRBV4-3 and TRBJ2-3, with D perhaps matching TRBD2 (7 bases). This CDR3 spans 17 amino acids. Trimming removed 0 bases from V and 3 bases from J, with 16 bases in between. Germline assignment: CDR1 LGHNA and CDR2 YSLEER. The CDR3 DNA sequence: TGCGCCAGCAGCCAAGATGTAGAGGGGAGGGGGACAGATACGCAGTATTTT. This translates into CASSQDVEGRGTDTQYF.

A remark on this clone: The same CDR3 can be traced to other DNA sequences in this sample. The chain recombines TRBV2 with TRBJ1-1; 7 nucleotides line up with TRBD1. The CDR3 loop spans 13 amino acids. V dropped 6 bases and J dropped 4; count of bases not matched to a gene: 5. The germline V gene has CDR1 SNHLY and CDR2 FYNNEI. This CDR3 is CASSGQAGTEAFF. CDR3 nucleotides: TGTGCCAGCAGCGGACAGGCAGGCACTGAAGCTTTCTTT.

The V call is TRBV7-8, the J call TRBJ2-5; possible D gene TRBD1, 6 bases. The CDR3 length is 14 residues. V lost 5 bases, J lost 9 bases, and 19 bases lay in between. In germline, CDR1 is SGHVS, CDR2 FQNEAQ. Written as DNA, the CDR3 is TGTGCCAGCAGCCTCTCCCCACCCCAGGGGTCCCAGTACTTC. Translating it yields CASSLSPPQGSQYF.

The genes are TRBV1 and TRBJ1-2. TRBV1 corresponds to a pseudogene. This CDR3 is 19 amino acids long. In nucleotides, the CDR3 is TGCACCAGCAGCCAAGATCTTAAACCCCGGAGTCCCTCTAACTATGGCTACACCTTC. Encoded protein: CTSSQDLKPRSPSNYGYTF.

V gene TRBV6-2 or TRBV6-3 combines with J gene TRBJ2-1; TRBD2 matches 14 bases. Germline CDR1 and CDR2: MNHEY and SVGEGT. This CDR3 comprises 15 residues. V lost 5 bases, J lost 7 bases, and 4 bases stayed unmatched. The CDR3 coding sequence is TGTGCCAGCAGTAGACTAGCGGGAGGGACAAATGAGCAGTTCTTC. It encodes CASSRLAGGTNEQFF.

This chain links TRBV4-3 with TRBJ1-1; possibly TRBD1 for D (5 bases). From germline, CDR1 is LGHNA and CDR2 YSLEER. This CDR3 region has 15 residues. Trimming took 0 bases from V and 11 from J, leaving 19 bases between them. The CDR3 loop is CASSQDLIGARKAFF. As DNA, the CDR3 is TGCGCCAGCAGCCAAGACCTAATAGGGGCCAGGAAGGCTTTCTTT.

The chain is built from TRBV5-1 and TRBJ1-1, with TRBD1 matching 10 bases. Germline CDR1 reads SGHRS; CDR2 reads YFSETQ. The CDR3 runs to 17 residues. Germline trimming cut 4 bases from V and 6 bases from J; bases unmatched to any gene: 15. The CDR3 DNA sequence: TGCGCCAGCAGCGGGCGACAGGGGGCCTTAGTAGGGGCTGAAGCTTTCTTT. Encoded protein: CASSGRQGALVGAEAFF.

The gene calls are TRBV19 and TRBJ1-5; weak D call: TRBD1 (6 bases). The length of the CDR3 is 15 residues. With 11 bases removed from V and 2 bases from J, the gap between germline ends came to 19 bases. CDR1 LNHDA and CDR2 SQIVND come from the germline V gene (reference sequence). The CDR3 spells CAVGGQGARNQPQHF. CDR3 DNA sequence: TGTGCCGTCGGGGGGCAGGGCGCACGCAATCAGCCCCAGCATTTT.

This chain joins TRBV5-1 and TRBJ2-1; D is perhaps TRBD1 (5 bases). There are 13 residues in the CDR3. Trimming took 4 bases from V and 10 from J, leaving 15 bases between them. Germline lookup yields CDR1 SGHRS and CDR2 YFSETQ. DNA of the CDR3: TGCGCCAGCAGCCCGGACCCCTCAGGGGAGCAGTTCTTC. This codes for CASSPDPSGEQFF.

The rearrangement uses TRBV10-3 and TRBJ2-1; D gene ambiguous. CDR1 is ENHRY, CDR2 SYGVKD, per germline. This CDR3 has 15 amino acids. V lost 2 bases, J lost 7 bases, and 15 bases lay in between. CDR3 protein: CAISEARGLWNEQFF. CDR3 nucleotide sequence: TGTGCCATCAGTGAGGCTAGAGGCCTCTGGAATGAGCAGTTCTTC.

This clone was seen more than once but under ten times. The rearrangement joins TRBV7-9 to TRBJ1-3, with a weak D call TRBD1 (6 bases). V lost 5 bases and J 2 bases, leaving 10 bases between the germline ends. This CDR3 is built from 14 residues. From germline, CDR1 is SEHNR and CDR2 FQNEAQ (reference sequence). For the CDR3, the DNA is TGTGCCAGCAGCACCTCAGGGGCTGGAAACACCATATATTTT. Protein product: CASSTSGAGNTIYF.

The chain combines TRBV24-1 with TRBJ2-5; 11 bases line up with TRBD2. CDR3 size: 16 residues. After removal of 5 bases from V and 5 bases from J, the junction contained 9 bases not matched to a gene. Germline loops: CDR1 KGHDR, CDR2 SFDVKD. This CDR3 is CATSGSSGRWEETQYF. As DNA, the CDR3 is TGTGCCACCAGTGGTTCTAGCGGGAGGTGGGAGGAGACCCAGTACTTC.

This clone was recorded only once. This rearrangement joins TRBV30 to TRBJ2-3; D gene uncertain. Germline CDR1 and CDR2: GTSNPN and SVGIG (reference sequence). Trimming stripped 4 bases from V and 6 bases from J, with 14 bases between. The CDR3 extends over 13 amino acids. CDR3 sequence (DNA): TGTGCCTGGATGTATAGTTCTCTGGATACGCAGTATTTT. Translating gives CAWMYSSLDTQYF.

The chain employs TRBV24-1 and TRBJ2-5, with D unclear. Germline V gene data show CDR1 as KGHDR and CDR2 as SFDVKD. This CDR3 contains 14 residues. Trimming took off 5 bases at V and 2 bases at J, with 11 bases between the two ends. The CDR3 coding sequence is TGTGCCACCAGTGTGGGTTCACTACAAGAGACCCAGTACTTC. It specifies CATSVGSLQETQYF.

The chain combines TRBV29-1 with TRBJ1-1; D is possibly TRBD1 (6 bases). With 7 bases removed from V and 2 bases from J, the gap between germline ends came to 11 bases. CDR1 and CDR2 from the germline V gene are SQVTM and ANQGSEA. The CDR3 has 12 amino acids. CDR3: CSGGPGNTEAFF. As DNA, the CDR3 is TGCAGCGGGGGGCCGGGAAACACTGAAGCTTTCTTT. Together with reference TRBV29-1 and TRBJ1-1, the CDR3 gives the full variable domain: SAVISQKPSRDICQRGTSLTIQCQVDSQVTMMFWYRQQPGQSLTLIATANQGSEATYESGFVIDKFPISRPNLTFSTLTVSNMSPEDSSIYLCSGGPGNTEAFFGQGTRLTVV.

This chain links TRBV11-2 with TRBJ1-1; the match to TRBD1 covers 8 bases. Trimming cost V 3 bases and J 12 bases; bases outside gene matches: 6. The CDR3 runs 12 residues. CDR1 and CDR2 (germline): SGHAT, FQNNGV. CDR3 sequence: CASSLRTGNTFF. The CDR3 DNA follows: TGTGCCAGCAGCTTGAGGACAGGGAATACTTTCTTT.

This clone occurred a few times. The chain carries TRBV6-2 or TRBV6-3 and TRBJ1-5; 8 bases are shared with TRBD1. The V gene's germline CDR1 is MNHEY and CDR2 SVGEGT. J was trimmed by 5 bases and V by 5 bases; bases with no gene match: 5. The CDR3 length is 14 residues. The CDR3 sequence: CASSEDRDYQPQHF. In DNA, the CDR3 is TGTGCCAGCAGTGAGGACAGGGATTATCAGCCCCAGCATTTT.

The chain carries TRBV19 and TRBJ2-2, with 9 bases that match TRBD2. This CDR3 contains 17 residues. Germline V gene lookup returns CDR1 LNHDA and CDR2 SQIVND (reference sequence). Trimming at V came to 10 bases and at J to 7 bases, leaving 19 bases not matched to a gene. The CDR3 protein is CATRRPSGGPLGGELFF. The DNA of the CDR3 is TGTGCCACTCGCCGACCCAGCGGGGGGCCCTTAGGCGGGGAGCTGTTTTTT.

This chain connects TRBV5-1 to TRBJ2-3; 9 bases line up with TRBD1. Unmatched junction bases numbered 5, after V lost 7 bases and J lost 2 bases. The CDR3 runs 14 residues. Germline CDR1 is SGHRS and CDR2 is YFSETQ. In DNA form, the CDR3 reads TGCGCCAGCTACCGGGACAGGGCCACAGATACGCAGTATTTT. This translates into CASYRDRATDTQYF.

The chain employs TRBV29-1 and TRBJ1-2; 7 bases line up with TRBD1. The CDR3 contains 15 residues. The J segment lost 4 bases and the V segment lost 8 bases, leaving 16 bases of the junction unmatched. The germline V gene has CDR1 SQVTM and CDR2 ANQGSEA. This CDR3 reads CSIRQGGRLGYGYTF. As DNA, the CDR3 is TGCAGCATTAGACAGGGAGGTAGGCTAGGCTATGGCTACACCTTC.

The chain employs TRBV5-5 and TRBJ1-1; tentative D call: TRBD1 (5 bases). With 2 bases removed from V and 7 bases from J, the gap between germline ends came to 15 bases. Germline assignment: CDR1 SGHKS and CDR2 YYEKEE (reference sequence). This CDR3 comprises 14 residues. The CDR3 here is CASSFLRVDSEAFF. The CDR3, as DNA: TGTGCCAGCAGCTTCTTACGAGTAGACAGTGAAGCTTTCTTT.

This chain uses TRBV6-6 with TRBJ1-5; TRBD1 might be the D (5 bases). This CDR3 is built from 15 residues. V gave up 2 bases and J gave up 3 bases, with 11 bases separating them. Germline values: CDR1 MNHNY, CDR2 SVGAGI (reference sequence). CDR3 region: CASSYPARDNQPQHF. CDR3 nucleotides: TGTGCCAGCAGTTACCCGGCCAGGGACAATCAGCCCCAGCATTTT.

The gene calls are TRBV5-4 and TRBJ1-6; D is ambiguous. In germline, CDR1 is SGHNT, CDR2 YYREEE (reference sequence). The CDR3 is 14 residues long. Trimming shortened V by 5 bases and J by 11 bases, and 17 bases separated the two germline ends. The CDR3 DNA sequence: TGTGCCAGCAGAATCGACCCCCGGGATACACCCCTCCACTTT. Translation gives CASRIDPRDTPLHF.